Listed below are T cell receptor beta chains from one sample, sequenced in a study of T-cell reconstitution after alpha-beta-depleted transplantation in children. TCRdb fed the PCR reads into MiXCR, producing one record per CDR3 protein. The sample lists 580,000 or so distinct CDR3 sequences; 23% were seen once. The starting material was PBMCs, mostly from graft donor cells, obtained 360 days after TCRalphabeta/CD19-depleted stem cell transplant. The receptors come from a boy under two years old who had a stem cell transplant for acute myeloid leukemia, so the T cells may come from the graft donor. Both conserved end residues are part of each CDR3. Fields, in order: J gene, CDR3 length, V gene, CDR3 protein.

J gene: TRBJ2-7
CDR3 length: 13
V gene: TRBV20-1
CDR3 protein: CSATGSSSYEQYF

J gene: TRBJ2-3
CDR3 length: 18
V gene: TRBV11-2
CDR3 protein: CASSSQRVGTNHTDTQYF

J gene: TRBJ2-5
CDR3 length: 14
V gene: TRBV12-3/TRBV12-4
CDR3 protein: CASSNRVFGETQYF

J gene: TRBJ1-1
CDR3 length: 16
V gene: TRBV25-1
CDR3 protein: CASSDQWDTINTEAFF

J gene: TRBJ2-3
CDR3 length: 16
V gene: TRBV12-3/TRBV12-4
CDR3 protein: CASSQLRGPLTDTQYF

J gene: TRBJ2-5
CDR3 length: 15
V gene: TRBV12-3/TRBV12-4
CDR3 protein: CASSLSGPNGETQYF

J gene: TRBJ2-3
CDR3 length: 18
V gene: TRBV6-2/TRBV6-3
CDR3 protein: CASSYSMYSGESTDTQYF

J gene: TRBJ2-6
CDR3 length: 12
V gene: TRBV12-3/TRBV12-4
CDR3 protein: CASSSGANVLTF

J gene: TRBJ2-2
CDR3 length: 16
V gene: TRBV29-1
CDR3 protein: CSVERLAGAATGELFF

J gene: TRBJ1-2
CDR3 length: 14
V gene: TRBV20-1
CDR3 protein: CSARDAELLGGYTF

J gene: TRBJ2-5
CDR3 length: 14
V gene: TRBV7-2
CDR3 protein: CASSPRGVKETQYF

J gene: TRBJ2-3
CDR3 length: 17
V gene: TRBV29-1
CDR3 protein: CSVTHPGGPIRPDTQYF

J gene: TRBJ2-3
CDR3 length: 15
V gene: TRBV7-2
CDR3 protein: CASSFASWHTDTQYF

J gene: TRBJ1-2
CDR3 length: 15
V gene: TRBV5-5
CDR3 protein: CASSFQESYNYGYTF

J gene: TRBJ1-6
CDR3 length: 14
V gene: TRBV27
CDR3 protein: CASSSRVRNSPLHF

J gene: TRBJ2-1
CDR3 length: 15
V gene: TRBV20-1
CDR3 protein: CSASVAGSSYNEQFF

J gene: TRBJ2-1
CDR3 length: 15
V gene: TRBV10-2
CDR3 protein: CASIYSGFTYNEQFF

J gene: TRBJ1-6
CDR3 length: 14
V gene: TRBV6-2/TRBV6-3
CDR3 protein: CASEPGSYNSPLHF

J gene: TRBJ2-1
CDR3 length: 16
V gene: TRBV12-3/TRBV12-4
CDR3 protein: CASRRGGTGEYNEQFF

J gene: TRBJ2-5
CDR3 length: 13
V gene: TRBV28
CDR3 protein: CASSLFVLETQYF

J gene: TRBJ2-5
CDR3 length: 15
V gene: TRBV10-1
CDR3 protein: CASRTAGGPGETQYF

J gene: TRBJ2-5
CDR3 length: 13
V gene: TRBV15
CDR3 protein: CATRTGSQETQYF

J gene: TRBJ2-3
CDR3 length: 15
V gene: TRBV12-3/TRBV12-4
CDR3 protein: CASRTGTGFTDTQYF

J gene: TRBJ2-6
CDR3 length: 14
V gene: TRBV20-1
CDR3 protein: CSAPRGSGANVLTF

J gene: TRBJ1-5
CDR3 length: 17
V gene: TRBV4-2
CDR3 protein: CASSPSRTDVSNQPQHF

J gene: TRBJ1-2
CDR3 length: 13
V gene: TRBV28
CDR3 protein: CASSFGQTYGYTF

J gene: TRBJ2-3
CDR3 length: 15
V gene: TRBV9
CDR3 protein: CASDRTSGGEDTQYF

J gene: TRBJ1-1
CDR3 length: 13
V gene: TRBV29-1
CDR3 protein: CSVGRGAGTEAFF

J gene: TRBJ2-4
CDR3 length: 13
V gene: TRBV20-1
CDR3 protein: CSARGGAKNIQYF

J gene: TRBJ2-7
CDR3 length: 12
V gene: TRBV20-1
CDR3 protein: CSASAGGYEQYF

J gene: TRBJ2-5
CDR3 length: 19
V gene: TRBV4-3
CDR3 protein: CASSQDPDRSGFPQETQYF

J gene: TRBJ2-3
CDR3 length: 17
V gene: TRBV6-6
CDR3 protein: CATSQEQGATTTDTQYF

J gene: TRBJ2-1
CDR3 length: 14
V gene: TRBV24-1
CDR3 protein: CATRTGTVYNEQFF

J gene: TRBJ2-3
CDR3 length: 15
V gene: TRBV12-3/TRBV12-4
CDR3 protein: CASSSSRGRTDTQYF

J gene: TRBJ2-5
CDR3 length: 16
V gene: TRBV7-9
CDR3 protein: CASSQPDMLTKETQYF

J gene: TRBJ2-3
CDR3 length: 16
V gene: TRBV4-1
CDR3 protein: CASSHTSPGPPPTQYF

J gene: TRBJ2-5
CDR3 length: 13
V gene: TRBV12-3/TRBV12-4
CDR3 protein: CASSFWPSETQYF

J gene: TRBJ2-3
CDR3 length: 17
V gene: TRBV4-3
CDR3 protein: CASSQRPGTGSTDTQYF

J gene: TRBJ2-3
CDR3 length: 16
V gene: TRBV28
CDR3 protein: CASSLMGVYDTDTQYF

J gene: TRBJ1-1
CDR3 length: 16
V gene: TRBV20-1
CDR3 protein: CSARGYFDRLNTEAFF

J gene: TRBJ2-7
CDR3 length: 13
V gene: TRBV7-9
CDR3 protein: CASSLRGAEEQYF

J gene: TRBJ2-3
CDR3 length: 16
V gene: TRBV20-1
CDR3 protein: CSARDGAGIRTDTQYF

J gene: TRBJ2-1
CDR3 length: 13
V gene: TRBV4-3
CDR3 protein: CASSQDRGGEQFF

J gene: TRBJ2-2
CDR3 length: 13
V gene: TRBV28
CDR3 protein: CASLVGGGGELFF

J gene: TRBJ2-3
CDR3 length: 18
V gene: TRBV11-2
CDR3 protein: CASSEGTVLFSSTDTQYF

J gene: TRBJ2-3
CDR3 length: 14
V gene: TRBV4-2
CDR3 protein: CASSQEQSTDTQYF

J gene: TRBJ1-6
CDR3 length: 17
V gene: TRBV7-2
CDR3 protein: CASSLVGAGLSNSPLHF

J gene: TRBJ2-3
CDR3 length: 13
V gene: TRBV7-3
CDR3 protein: CASSLGPPGTQYF

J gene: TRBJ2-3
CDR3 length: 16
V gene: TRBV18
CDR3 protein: CASSPPQDYSTDTQYF

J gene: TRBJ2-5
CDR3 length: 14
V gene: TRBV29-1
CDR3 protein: CSVALGGAKETQYF

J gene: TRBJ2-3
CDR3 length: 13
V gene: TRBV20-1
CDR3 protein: CSAGKGSTDTQYF

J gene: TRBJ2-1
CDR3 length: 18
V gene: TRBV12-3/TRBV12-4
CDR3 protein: CASSPLSSGGAPRLEQFF

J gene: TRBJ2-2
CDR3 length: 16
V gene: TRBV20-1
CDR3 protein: CSARLAGVLNTGELFF

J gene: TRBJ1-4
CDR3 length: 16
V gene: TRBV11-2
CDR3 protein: CASRTGLGAPDEKLFF

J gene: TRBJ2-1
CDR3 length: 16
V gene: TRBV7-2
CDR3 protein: CASSPRLAGGPGEQFF